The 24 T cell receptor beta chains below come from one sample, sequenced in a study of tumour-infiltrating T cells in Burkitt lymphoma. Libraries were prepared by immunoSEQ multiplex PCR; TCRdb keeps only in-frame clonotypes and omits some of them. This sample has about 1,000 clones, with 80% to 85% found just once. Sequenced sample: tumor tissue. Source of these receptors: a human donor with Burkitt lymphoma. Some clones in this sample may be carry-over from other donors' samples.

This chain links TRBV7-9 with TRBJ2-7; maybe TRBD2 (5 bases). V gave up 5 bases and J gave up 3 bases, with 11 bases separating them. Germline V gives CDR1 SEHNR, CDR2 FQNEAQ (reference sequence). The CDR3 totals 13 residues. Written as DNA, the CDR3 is TGTGCCAGCAGCCTTAGCGAAAACTACGAGCAGTACTTC. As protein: CASSLSENYEQYF.

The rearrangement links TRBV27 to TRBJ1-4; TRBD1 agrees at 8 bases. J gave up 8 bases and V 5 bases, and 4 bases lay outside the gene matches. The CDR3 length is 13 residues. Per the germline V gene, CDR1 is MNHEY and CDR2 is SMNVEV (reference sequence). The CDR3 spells CASSPRDREKLFF. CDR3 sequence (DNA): TGTGCCAGCAGTCCTAGGGACAGGGAAAAACTGTTTTTT.

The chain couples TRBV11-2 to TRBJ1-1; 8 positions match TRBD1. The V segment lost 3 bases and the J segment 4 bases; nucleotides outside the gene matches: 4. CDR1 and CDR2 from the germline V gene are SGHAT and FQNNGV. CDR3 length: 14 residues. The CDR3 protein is CASSFLTGATEAFF. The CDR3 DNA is TGTGCCAGCAGCTTTCTGACAGGGGCCACTGAAGCTTTCTTT.

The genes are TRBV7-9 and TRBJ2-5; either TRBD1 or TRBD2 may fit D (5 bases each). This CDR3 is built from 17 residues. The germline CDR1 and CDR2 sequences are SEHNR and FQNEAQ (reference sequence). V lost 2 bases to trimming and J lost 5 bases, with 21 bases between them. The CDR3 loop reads CASSLRSGPLAWETQYF. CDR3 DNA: TGTGCCAGCAGCTTAAGGTCGGGACCCCTTGCATGGGAGACCCAGTACTTC.

The CDR3 loop reads CSASGQSDTDTQYF. For the CDR3, the DNA is TGCAGCGCCTCGGGACAGTCCGACACAGATACGCAGTATTTT. The chain has TRBV29-1 and TRBJ2-3; TRBD1 matches at 7 bases. V gave up 7 bases and J gave up 2 bases; unmatched junction bases: 9. This CDR3 has 14 amino acids. Germline CDR1 and CDR2: SQVTM and ANQGSEA.

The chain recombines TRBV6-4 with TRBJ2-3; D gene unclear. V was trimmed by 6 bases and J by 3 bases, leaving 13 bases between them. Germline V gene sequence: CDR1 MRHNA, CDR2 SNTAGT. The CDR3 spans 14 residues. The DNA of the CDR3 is TGTGCCAGCAGCAGACTGCCCGGGACAGATACGCAGTATTTT. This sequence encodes CASSRLPGTDTQYF.

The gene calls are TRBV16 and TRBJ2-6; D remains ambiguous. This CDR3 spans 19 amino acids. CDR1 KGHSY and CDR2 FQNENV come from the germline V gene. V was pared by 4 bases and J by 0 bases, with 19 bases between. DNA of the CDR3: TGTGCCAGCAGCCCCTCCACTGAAGCTTACAGCTCTGGGGCCAACGTCCTGACTTTC. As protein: CASSPSTEAYSSGANVLTF.

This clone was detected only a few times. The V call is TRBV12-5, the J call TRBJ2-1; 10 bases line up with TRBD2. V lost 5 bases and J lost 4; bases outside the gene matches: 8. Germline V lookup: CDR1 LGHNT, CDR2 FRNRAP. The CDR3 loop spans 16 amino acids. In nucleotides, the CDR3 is TGTGCTAGTGGTCCCGAGGGACTAGCGAGATACAATGAGCAGTTCTTC. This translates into CASGPEGLARYNEQFF.

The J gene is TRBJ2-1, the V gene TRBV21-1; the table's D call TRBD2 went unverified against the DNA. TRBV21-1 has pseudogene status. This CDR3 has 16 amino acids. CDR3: CASSKEALAGLNEQFF. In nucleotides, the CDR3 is TGTGCCAGCAGCAAAGAGGCGCTAGCGGGATTAAATGAGCAGTTCTTC.

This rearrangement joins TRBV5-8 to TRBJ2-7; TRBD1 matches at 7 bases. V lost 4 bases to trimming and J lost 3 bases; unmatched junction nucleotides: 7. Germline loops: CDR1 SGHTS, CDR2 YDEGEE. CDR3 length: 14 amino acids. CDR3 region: CASSIGTANYEQYF. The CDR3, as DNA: TGTGCCAGCAGCATAGGGACAGCAAACTACGAGCAGTACTTC.

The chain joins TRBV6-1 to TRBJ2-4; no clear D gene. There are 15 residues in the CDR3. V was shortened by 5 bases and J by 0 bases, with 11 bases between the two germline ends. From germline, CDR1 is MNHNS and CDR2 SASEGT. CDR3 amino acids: CASSMVSLAKNIQYF. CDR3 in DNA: TGTGCCAGCAGTATGGTCTCCTTAGCCAAAAACATTCAGTACTTC.

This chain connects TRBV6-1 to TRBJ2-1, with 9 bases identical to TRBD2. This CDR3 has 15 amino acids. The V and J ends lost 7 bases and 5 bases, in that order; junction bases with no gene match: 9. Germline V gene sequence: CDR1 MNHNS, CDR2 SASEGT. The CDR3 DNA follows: TGTGCCAGCACTCCTGGGACTAGCAGTAACAATGAGCAGTTCTTC. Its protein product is CASTPGTSSNNEQFF.

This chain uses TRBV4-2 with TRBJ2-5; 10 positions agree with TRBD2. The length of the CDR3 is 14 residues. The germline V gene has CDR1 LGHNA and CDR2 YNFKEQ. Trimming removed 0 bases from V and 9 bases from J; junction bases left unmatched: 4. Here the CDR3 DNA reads TGTGCCAGCAGCCAAGATCTAGCGGGAGTGGCCCAGTACTTC. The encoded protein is CASSQDLAGVAQYF.

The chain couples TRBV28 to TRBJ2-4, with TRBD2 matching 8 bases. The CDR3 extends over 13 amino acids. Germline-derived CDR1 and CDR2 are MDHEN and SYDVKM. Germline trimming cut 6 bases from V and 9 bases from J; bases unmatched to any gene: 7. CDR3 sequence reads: CASRRAGGTIQYF. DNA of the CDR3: TGTGCCAGCAGAAGGGCGGGGGGAACCATTCAGTACTTC.

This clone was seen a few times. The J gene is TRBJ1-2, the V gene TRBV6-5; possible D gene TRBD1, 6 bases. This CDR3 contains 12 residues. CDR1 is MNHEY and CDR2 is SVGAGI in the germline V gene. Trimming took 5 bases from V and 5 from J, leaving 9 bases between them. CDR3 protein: CASSRRGYGYTF. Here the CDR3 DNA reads TGTGCCAGCAGTCGGAGGGGGTATGGCTACACCTTC.

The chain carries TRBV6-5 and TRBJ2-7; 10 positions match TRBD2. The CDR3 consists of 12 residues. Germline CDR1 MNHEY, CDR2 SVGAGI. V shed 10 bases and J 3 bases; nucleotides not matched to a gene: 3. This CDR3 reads CATRTSGYEQYF. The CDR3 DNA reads TGTGCCACACGGACTAGCGGCTACGAGCAGTACTTC.

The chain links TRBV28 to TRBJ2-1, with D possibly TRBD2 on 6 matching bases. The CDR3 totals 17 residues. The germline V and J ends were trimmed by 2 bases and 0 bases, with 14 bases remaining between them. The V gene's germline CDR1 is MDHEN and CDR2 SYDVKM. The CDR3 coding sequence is TGTGCCAGCAGTTTAATTGGACGGGGGTTCTCCTACAATGAGCAGTTCTTC. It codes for CASSLIGRGFSYNEQFF.

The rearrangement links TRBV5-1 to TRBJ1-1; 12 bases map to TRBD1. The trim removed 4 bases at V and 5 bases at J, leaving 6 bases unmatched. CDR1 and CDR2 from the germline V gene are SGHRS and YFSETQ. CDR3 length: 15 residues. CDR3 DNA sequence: TGCGCCAGCAGCACTGGGACAGGGGGCTGGACTGAAGCTTTCTTT. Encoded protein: CASSTGTGGWTEAFF. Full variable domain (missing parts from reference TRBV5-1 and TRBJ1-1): KAGVTQTPRYLIKTRGQQVTLSCSPISGHRSVSWYQQTPGQGLQFLFEYFSETQRNKGNFPGRFSGRQFSNSRSEMNVSTLELGDSALYLCASSTGTGGWTEAFFGQGTRLTVV.

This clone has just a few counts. CDR3 residues: CASTHMRPGSNGCNQPQHF. CDR3 DNA sequence: TGTGCCAGCACCCACATGAGACCCGGGTCCAACGGATGCAATCAGCCCCAGCATTTT. This chain joins TRBV21-1 and TRBJ1-5. TRBV21-1 counts as a pseudogene. The length of the CDR3 is 19 residues.

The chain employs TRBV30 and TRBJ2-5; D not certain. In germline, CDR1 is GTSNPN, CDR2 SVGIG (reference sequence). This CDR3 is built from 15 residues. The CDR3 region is CYRRLECTFMETQYF. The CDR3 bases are TGTTATCGCCGCCTGGAGTGTACGTTTATGGAGACCCAGTACTTC.

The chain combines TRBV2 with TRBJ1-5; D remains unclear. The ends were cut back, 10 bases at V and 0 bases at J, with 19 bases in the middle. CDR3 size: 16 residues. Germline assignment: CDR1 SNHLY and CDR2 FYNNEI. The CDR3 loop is CATAKNSGYSNQPQHF. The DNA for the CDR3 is TGTGCCACCGCCAAAAATTCGGGGTATAGCAATCAGCCCCAGCATTTT.

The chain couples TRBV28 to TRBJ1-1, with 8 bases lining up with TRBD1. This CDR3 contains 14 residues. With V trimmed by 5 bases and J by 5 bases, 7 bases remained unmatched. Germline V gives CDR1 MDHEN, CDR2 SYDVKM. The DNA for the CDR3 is TGTGCCAGCAGTCCTTCAGGGGGCGGGACTGAAGCTTTCTTT. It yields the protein CASSPSGGGTEAFF. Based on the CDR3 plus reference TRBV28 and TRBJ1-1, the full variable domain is DVKVTQSSRYLVKRTGEKVFLECVQDMDHENMFWYRQDPGLGLRLIYFSYDVKMKEKGDIPEGYSVSREKKERFSLILESASTNQTSMYLCASSPSGGGTEAFFGQGTRLTVV.

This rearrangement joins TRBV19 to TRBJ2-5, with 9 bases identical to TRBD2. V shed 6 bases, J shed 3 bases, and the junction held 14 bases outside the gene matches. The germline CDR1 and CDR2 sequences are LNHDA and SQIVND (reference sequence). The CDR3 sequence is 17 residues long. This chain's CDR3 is CASSLGRLAGLKETQYF. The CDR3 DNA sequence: TGTGCCAGTAGCCTAGGTAGGCTAGCGGGACTCAAAGAGACCCAGTACTTC. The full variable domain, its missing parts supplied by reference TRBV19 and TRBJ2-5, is DGGITQSPKYLFRKEGQNVTLSCEQNLNHDAMYWYRQDPGQGLRLIYYSQIVNDFQKGDIAEGYSVSREKKESFPLTVTSAQKNPTAFYLCASSLGRLAGLKETQYFGPGTRLLVL.

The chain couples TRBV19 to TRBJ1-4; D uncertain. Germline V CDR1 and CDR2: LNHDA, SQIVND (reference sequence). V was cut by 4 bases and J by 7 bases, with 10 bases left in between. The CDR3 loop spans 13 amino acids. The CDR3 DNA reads TGTGCCAGTAGTACCCAGGCGGGTGAAAAACTGTTTTTT. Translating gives CASSTQAGEKLFF.